The 27 T cell receptor beta chains listed next were all sequenced from one sample in a study of T cell responses to AZD1222 COVID-19 vaccine. Profiled with immunoSEQ multiplex PCR; TCRdb holds only in-frame clones, not every one. In the table there are roughly 200,000 clones, more than 85% of which are singletons. The input for sequencing was peripheral blood, taken 28 days after the second AZD1222 dose. The source of these receptors is an adult who received the AZD1222 COVID-19 vaccine.

The J gene is TRBJ1-5, the V gene TRBV19, with TRBD1 identical over 7 bases. Trimming removed 5 bases from V and 0 bases from J; junction bases left unmatched: 7. Germline V gives CDR1 LNHDA, CDR2 SQIVND (reference sequence). CDR3 length: 16 amino acids. Written as DNA, the CDR3 is TGTGCCAGTAGTGCCCTCGACAGGGTTAGCAATCAGCCCCAGCATTTT. It codes for CASSALDRVSNQPQHF.

There are a few counts of this clone. The V gene is TRBV7-3, the J gene TRBJ2-3; no firm D call. The CDR3 runs to 13 residues. With 0 bases removed from V and 2 bases from J, the gap between germline ends came to 3 bases. The V gene's germline CDR1 is SGHTA and CDR2 FQGTGA. CDR3 amino acids: CASSLTATDTQYF. The CDR3 DNA reads as TGTGCCAGCAGCTTAACGGCCACAGATACGCAGTATTTT.

This chain joins TRBV27 and TRBJ1-4, with 7 bases identical to TRBD1. The CDR3 sequence is 17 residues long. The J segment lost 7 bases and the V segment lost 6 bases, leaving 17 bases of the junction unmatched. Germline V gene lookup returns CDR1 MNHEY and CDR2 SMNVEV (reference sequence). The CDR3 protein is CASRIQEGASRSEKLFF. The CDR3 region has the DNA TGTGCCAGCAGAATCCAAGAGGGGGCATCGCGAAGTGAAAAACTGTTTTTT.

V usage is TRBV5-1 and J usage is TRBJ1-2; maybe TRBD1 (6 bases). The CDR3 covers 13 residues. V dropped 7 bases and J dropped 4 bases, with 14 bases sitting between them. In germline, CDR1 is SGHRS, CDR2 YFSETQ. CDR3 protein: CASGAGRGYGYTF. CDR3 in DNA: TGCGCCAGCGGTGCGGGCAGGGGCTATGGCTACACCTTC.

V usage is TRBV7-8 and J usage is TRBJ1-1; D gene ambiguous. V was clipped by 5 bases and J by 1 base, with 11 bases between them. The germline gives CDR1 SGHVS, CDR2 FQNEAQ. The CDR3 is 14 amino acids. Here the CDR3 DNA reads TGTGCCAGCAGCCCTCAGGCAGCGAACACTGAAGCTTTCTTT. Its protein is CASSPQAANTEAFF.

This clone was detected a few times. The chain combines TRBV6-5 with TRBJ1-2; D not resolved. Germline loops: CDR1 MNHEY, CDR2 SVGAGI. The CDR3 is 13 residues long. Deletions cut 2 bases from V and 4 bases from J, with 8 bases between. Here the CDR3 DNA reads TGTGCCAGCAGTTACGGAGAGGTCTATGGCTACACCTTC. It specifies CASSYGEVYGYTF.

The CDR3 spells CASSLGTLSGNTIYF. The DNA of the CDR3 is TGTGCCAGCAGCTTAGGGACCCTCTCTGGAAACACCATATATTTT. The J gene is TRBJ1-3, the V gene TRBV7-6; D uncertain. V gave up 1 base and J gave up 0 bases, with 7 bases separating them. The CDR3 runs to 15 residues. Germline V CDR1 and CDR2: SGHVS, FNYEAQ. The complete variable domain, with remaining parts taken from reference TRBV7-6 and TRBJ1-3, reads GAGVSQSPRYKVTKRGQDVALRCDPISGHVSLYWYRQALGQGPEFLTYFNYEAQQDKSGLPNDRFSAERPEGSISTLTIQRTEQRDSAMYRCASSLGTLSGNTIYFGEGSWLTVV.

The chain uses TRBV18 and TRBJ2-7, with D perhaps matching TRBD2 (5 bases). The V end was cut by 1 base, the J end by 4 bases, with 5 bases between. The CDR3 extends over 12 amino acids. The germline gives CDR1 KGHSH, CDR2 LQKENI. The CDR3 coding sequence is TGTGCCAGCTCACCACGCGGGTACGAGCAGTACTTC. It specifies CASSPRGYEQYF.

About this clone: Sequence at one end of the junction differs from germline and may be a read error. The chain couples TRBV7-7 to TRBJ2-1, with unresolved D. The CDR3 extends over 14 amino acids. Germline lookup yields CDR1 SSHAT and CDR2 FNYEAQ (reference sequence). The CDR3 loop is CASSLDQTTNEQFF. For the CDR3, the DNA is TGTGCTAGCAGCTTAGACCAGACCACCAATGAGCAGTTCTTC.

The rearrangement links TRBV23-1 to TRBJ1-2; possible D gene TRBD1, 6 bases. TRBV23-1 carries the ORF label, with uncertain function. V lost 0 bases, J lost 2 bases, and 22 bases lay in between. This CDR3 is built from 19 residues. The CDR3 region is CASSQSAPTQGRGNYGYTF. The CDR3 DNA is TGCGCCAGCAGTCAATCGGCCCCTACACAGGGTCGAGGCAACTATGGCTACACCTTC.

J is TRBJ1-2 and V is TRBV11-2, with D unclear. The CDR3 spans 16 residues. The V gene lost 0 bases and the J gene lost 4 bases, with 15 bases spanning the gap. Germline V gene lookup returns CDR1 SGHAT and CDR2 FQNNGV. The CDR3 loop reads CASSLDRAEFSYGYTF. DNA for the CDR3: TGTGCCAGCAGCTTAGATCGGGCTGAGTTTAGCTATGGCTACACCTTC.

The CDR3 DNA reads TGTGCCAGCAGTTCCTTGGGACAGGGTGTAGGAGGCTACACCTTC. Amino acids: CASSSLGQGVGGYTF. The V and J genes are TRBV6-5 and TRBJ1-2; 9 bases fit TRBD1. Germline V lookup: CDR1 MNHEY, CDR2 SVGAGI. J was trimmed by 8 bases and V by 4 bases; bases with no gene match: 11. The CDR3 loop spans 15 amino acids.

The gene calls are TRBV10-2 and TRBJ2-5; 9 bases are shared with TRBD2. Germline CDR1 and CDR2: WSHSY and SAAADI. The CDR3 length is 15 residues. V gave up 3 bases and J gave up 3 bases; unmatched junction bases: 5. CDR3 sequence: CASSDSGTSKETQYF. In DNA form, the CDR3 reads TGCGCCAGCAGTGACTCTGGGACTAGCAAAGAGACCCAGTACTTC.

This clone showed up just once. Other DNA sequences from this sample encode an identical CDR3 as well. The chain links TRBV3-1 (or the pseudogene TRBV3-2) to TRBJ1-5; D gene ambiguous. In germline, CDR1 is LGHDT, CDR2 YNNKEL (reference sequence). V gave up 1 base and J gave up 7 bases, with 8 bases separating them. This CDR3 is built from 13 residues. The CDR3 DNA sequence: TGTGCCAGCAGCCAAGGAAGCGAGCAGCCCCAGCATTTT. Translated, it gives CASSQGSEQPQHF.

The chain couples TRBV7-6 to TRBJ2-2, with 9 bases fitting TRBD2. With 1 base clipped from V and 4 bases from J, the junction kept 4 bases outside the gene matches. From germline, CDR1 is SGHVS and CDR2 FNYEAQ. The CDR3 length is 16 residues. Here the CDR3 DNA reads TGTGCCAGCAGCTTAGTAGTAGCGGGAGCCACCGGGGAGCTGTTTTTT. Its translation: CASSLVVAGATGELFF.

The rearrangement links TRBV21-1 to TRBJ2-3; the table assigns TRBD2, which was not confirmed against the DNA. TRBV21-1 constitutes a pseudogene. The CDR3 consists of 17 residues. The CDR3 sequence: CASSKPPGLALTDTQYF. The DNA for the CDR3 is TGTGCCAGCAGCAAGCCCCCGGGACTAGCATTGACAGATACGCAGTATTTT.

V usage is TRBV5-1 and J usage is TRBJ2-5; a weak D match, TRBD2 (6 bases). Germline assignment: CDR1 SGHRS and CDR2 YFSETQ. The CDR3 consists of 15 residues. V was shortened by 3 bases and J by 7 bases, with 19 bases between the two germline ends. CDR3 region: CASSYSSGYPGTQYF. CDR3 nucleotide sequence: TGCGCCAGCAGCTACAGTAGCGGCTACCCAGGGACCCAGTACTTC.

The chain combines TRBV18 with TRBJ2-7; the match to TRBD2 covers 15 bases. CDR3 length: 15 amino acids. Germline values: CDR1 KGHSH, CDR2 LQKENI. V lost 4 bases, J lost 4 bases, and 2 bases stayed unmatched. CDR3 sequence (DNA): TGTGCCAGCTCACACGGGACTAGCGGGAGGTACGAGCAGTACTTC. Its translation is CASSHGTSGRYEQYF.

A remark on this clone: Other DNA sequences in the sample encode the same CDR3. The CDR3 reads CASSLGGGNQPQHF. Here the CDR3 DNA reads TGCGCCAGCAGCTTGGGAGGGGGCAATCAGCCCCAGCATTTT. The chain couples TRBV5-1 to TRBJ1-5; D perhaps matches TRBD1 (5 bases). This CDR3 comprises 14 residues. Germline V gives CDR1 SGHRS, CDR2 YFSETQ. Trimming removed 0 bases at V and 2 bases at J, with 6 bases between.

V and J are TRBV5-4 and TRBJ2-1, with D hard to call. V lost 7 bases and J lost 1, with 12 bases in between. The germline CDR1 and CDR2 sequences are SGHNT and YYREEE (reference sequence). CDR3 length: 14 amino acids. The CDR3 DNA sequence: TGTGCCAGCTTGCGAGCAGAGTCCTACAATGAGCAGTTCTTC. Translation gives CASLRAESYNEQFF. Supplemented by reference TRBV5-4 and TRBJ2-1, the full variable domain reads ETGVTQSPTHLIKTRGQQVTLRCSSQSGHNTVSWYQQALGQGPQFIFQYYREEENGRGNFPPRFSGLQFPNYSSELNVNALELDDSALYLCASLRAESYNEQFFGPGTRLTVL.

The V call is TRBV6-2 or TRBV6-3, the J call TRBJ2-2; maybe TRBD1 (6 bases). Deletions cut 3 bases from V and 3 bases from J, with 11 bases between. CDR3 length equals 15 residues. Germline CDR1 MNHEY, CDR2 SVGEGT. The chain's CDR3 is CASSYHNRDTGELFF. The CDR3 coding sequence is TGTGCCAGCAGTTATCACAACAGGGACACCGGGGAGCTGTTTTTT.

V is TRBV2 and J is TRBJ2-5, with 7 bases identical to TRBD1. The CDR3 length is 15 residues. CDR1 is SNHLY, CDR2 FYNNEI, per germline. Trimming took 5 bases from V and 1 from J; bases not matched to a gene: 7. The CDR3 DNA reads as TGTGCCAGCAGTCCGGACAGGCCTTTCCAAGAGACCCAGTACTTC. Amino acid sequence: CASSPDRPFQETQYF.

The genes are TRBV6-1 and TRBJ2-7, with 9 positions matching TRBD1. The CDR3 has 15 residues. Per germline, CDR1 MNHNS and CDR2 SASEGT. The trim removed 3 bases at V and 6 bases at J, leaving 9 bases unmatched. CDR3 nucleotide sequence: TGTGCCAGCAGTGAGACGCCGGGACAGGGATTCGAGCAGTACTTC. It specifies CASSETPGQGFEQYF.

This clone was seen just once. J is TRBJ1-4 and V is TRBV6-1; no firm D call. V shed 0 bases and J shed 8 bases, with 13 bases lying between them. The CDR3 runs 15 residues. CDR1 is MNHNS and CDR2 is SASEGT in the germline V gene. This chain's CDR3 is CASSEARLPGEKLFF. CDR3 DNA: TGTGCCAGCAGTGAAGCCCGACTACCCGGGGAAAAACTGTTTTTT.

V gene TRBV2 combines with J gene TRBJ2-2; D unclear. Looked up from germline, CDR1 is SNHLY and CDR2 is FYNNEI. The V end lost 3 bases, the J end lost 4 bases, and 0 bases lay between the germline ends. This CDR3 is 11 amino acids long. The CDR3 DNA sequence: TGTGCCAGCAGTGACACCGGGGAGCTGTTTTTT. Translated: CASSDTGELFF.

The J gene is TRBJ2-6, the V gene TRBV30; D is perhaps TRBD1 or TRBD2 (5 bases each). This CDR3 is built from 15 residues. Germline lookup yields CDR1 GTSNPN and CDR2 SVGIG (reference sequence). Deletions cut 4 bases from V and 2 bases from J, with 12 bases between. The CDR3 region has the DNA TGTGCCTGGAAGCGCCAGGGAGCTGGGGCCAACGTCCTGACTTTC. Translation: CAWKRQGAGANVLTF.

This chain uses TRBV12-3 or TRBV12-4 with TRBJ1-1, with D unresolved. Trimming pared 6 bases from V and 1 base from J, leaving 9 bases between. The CDR3 covers 13 residues. The CDR3 nucleotides read TGTGCCAGCAGGGGCTCCTGGAACACTGAAGCTTTCTTT. Translating it yields CASRGSWNTEAFF.